The 8 T cell receptor beta chains below were found in one sample sequenced in a study of shared clonotypes between healthy human individuals. TCRdb's table, derived via immunoSEQ multiplex PCR, lists solely in-frame clones and lacks some. This sample has 2 million to 2.5 million clones, with approximately 95% found just once. Sequencing was done on a sample of naive CD4+ T cells from PBMCs. Stated subset: CD45RA+ positively selected. The receptors originated from a man younger than 30 in good health. Some clones in this sample may be carry-over from other donors' samples.

CDR3 amino acids: CATLAGGPGIQYF. CDR3 sequence (DNA): TGTGCCACCTTAGCGGGAGGGCCGGGCATTCAGTACTTC. The chain has TRBV6-1 and TRBJ2-4; 11 bases match TRBD2. This CDR3 region has 13 residues. Per the germline V gene, CDR1 is MNHNS and CDR2 is SASEGT. J lost 9 bases, V lost 10 bases, and 8 bases had no gene match.

This clone is a singleton in its sample. The genes are TRBV28 and TRBJ1-5, with a possible D match to TRBD1 (6 bases). Trimming shortened V by 5 bases and J by 2 bases, and 16 bases separated the two germline ends. The CDR3 sequence is 16 residues long. The germline gives CDR1 MDHEN, CDR2 SYDVKM. CDR3 in DNA: TGTGCCAGCAGTCCCCTCGGCAGGGGTGGCAATCAGCCCCAGCATTTT. Translated: CASSPLGRGGNQPQHF.

This sequence joins TRBV27 and TRBJ2-3; 8 nucleotides align to TRBD2. Germline assignment: CDR1 MNHEY and CDR2 SMNVEV (reference sequence). This CDR3 comprises 16 residues. The V gene end was trimmed by 6 bases and the J gene end by 4 bases; junction bases not matched to a gene: 12. This chain's CDR3 is CASRVLGGRQADTQYF. The CDR3 DNA is TGTGCCAGCAGGGTGTTGGGCGGGAGGCAAGCAGATACGCAGTATTTT.

The chain employs TRBV28 and TRBJ2-1; D unclear. The V end lost 6 bases, the J end lost 0 bases, and 12 bases lay between the germline ends. The CDR3 is made up of 15 amino acids. Germline V CDR1 and CDR2: MDHEN, SYDVKM. For the CDR3, the DNA is TGTGCCAGCAGCCGAGCGTGGAGCTCCTACAATGAGCAGTTCTTC. This codes for CASSRAWSSYNEQFF.

The rearrangement uses TRBV28 and TRBJ2-1; D possibly uses TRBD1 or TRBD2 (5 bases each). Germline CDR1 reads MDHEN; CDR2 reads SYDVKM. The CDR3 extends over 16 amino acids. V was shortened by 8 bases and J by 9 bases, with 26 bases between the two germline ends. CDR3 nucleotides: TGTGCCAGCTGTAGCGTTCGACAGACACTAGGCAGTGAGCAGTTCTTC. Its translation is CASCSVRQTLGSEQFF. The full variable domain, completed using reference TRBV28 and TRBJ2-1, is DVKVTQSSRYLVKRTGEKVFLECVQDMDHENMFWYRQDPGLGLRLIYFSYDVKMKEKGDIPEGYSVSREKKERFSLILESASTNQTSMYLCASCSVRQTLGSEQFFGPGTRLTVL.

The CDR3 nucleotides read TGTGCCAGCAGCTCTTACGGACAGGGTAGAATTTACGAGCAGTACTTC. Translated: CASSSYGQGRIYEQYF. This chain joins TRBV7-3 and TRBJ2-7; 8 positions agree with TRBD1. The junction had 12 bases not matched to a gene; V was cut back by 4 bases and J by 4 bases. Germline V lookup: CDR1 SGHTA, CDR2 FQGTGA. The CDR3 totals 16 residues.

This clone is a singleton in its sample. The V call is TRBV6-6, the J call TRBJ2-7, with 8 positions matching TRBD2. V gave up 7 bases and J gave up 2 bases; unmatched junction bases: 7. Germline CDR1 is MNHNY and CDR2 is SVGAGI (reference sequence). The CDR3 is made up of 14 amino acids. CDR3 protein: CASTPAGAPYEQYF. CDR3 coding DNA: TGTGCCAGCACCCCAGCGGGAGCCCCCTACGAGCAGTACTTC.

The gene calls are TRBV10-3 and TRBJ1-1; D unclear. V lost 10 bases to trimming and J lost 1 base, with 7 bases between them. The CDR3 runs to 11 residues. Germline CDR1 and CDR2: ENHRY and SYGVKD. In nucleotides, the CDR3 is TGTGCCACGAAAGAGAACACTGAAGCTTTCTTT. Amino acids: CATKENTEAFF.